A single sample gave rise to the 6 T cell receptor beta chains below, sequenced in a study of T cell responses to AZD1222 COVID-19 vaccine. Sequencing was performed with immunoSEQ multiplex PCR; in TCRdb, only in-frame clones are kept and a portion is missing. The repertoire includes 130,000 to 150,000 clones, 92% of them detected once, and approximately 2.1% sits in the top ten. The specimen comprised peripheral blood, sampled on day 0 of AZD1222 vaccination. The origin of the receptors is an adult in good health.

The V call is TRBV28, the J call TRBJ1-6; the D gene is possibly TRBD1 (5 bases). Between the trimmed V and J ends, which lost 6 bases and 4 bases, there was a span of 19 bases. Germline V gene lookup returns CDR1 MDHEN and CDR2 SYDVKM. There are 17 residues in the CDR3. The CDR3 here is CASSPVGGEVYNSPLHF. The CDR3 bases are TGTGCCAGCAGCCCCGTGGGAGGGGAAGTTTATAATTCACCCCTCCACTTT.

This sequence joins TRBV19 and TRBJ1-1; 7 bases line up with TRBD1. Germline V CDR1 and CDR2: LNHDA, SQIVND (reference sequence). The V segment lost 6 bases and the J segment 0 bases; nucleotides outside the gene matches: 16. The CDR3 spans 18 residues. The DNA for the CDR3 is TGTGCCAGTAGGTACAGACAGGGCCAACAGTTAATGAACACTGAAGCTTTCTTT. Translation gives CASRYRQGQQLMNTEAFF.

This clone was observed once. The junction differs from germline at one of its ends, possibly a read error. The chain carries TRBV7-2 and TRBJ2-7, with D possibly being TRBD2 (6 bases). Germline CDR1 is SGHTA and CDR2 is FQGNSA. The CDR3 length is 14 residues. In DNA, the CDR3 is TGTGTCAGCAGCTTGGCGGGGATGAGCTACGAGCAGTACTTC. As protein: CVSSLAGMSYEQYF.

The DNA of the CDR3 is TGTGCCAGTAGTACAGGGTTCTGGACCGGGGAGCTGTTTTTT. This encodes CASSTGFWTGELFF. The chain links TRBV19 to TRBJ2-2; D is possibly TRBD1 (5 bases). The V gene's germline CDR1 is LNHDA and CDR2 SQIVND (reference sequence). The germline V and J ends were trimmed by 4 bases and 5 bases, with 11 bases remaining between them. This CDR3 has 14 residues.

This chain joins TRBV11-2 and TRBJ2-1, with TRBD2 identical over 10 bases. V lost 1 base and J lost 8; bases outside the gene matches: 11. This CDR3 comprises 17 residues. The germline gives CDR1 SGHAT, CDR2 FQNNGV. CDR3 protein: CASSLGVSGGYNHEQFF. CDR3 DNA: TGTGCCAGCAGCTTAGGGGTTAGCGGGGGGTACAATCATGAGCAGTTCTTC.

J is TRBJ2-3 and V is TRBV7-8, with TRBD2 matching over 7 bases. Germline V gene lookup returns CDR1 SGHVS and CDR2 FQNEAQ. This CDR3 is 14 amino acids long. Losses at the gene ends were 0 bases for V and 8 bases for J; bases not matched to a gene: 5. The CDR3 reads CASSLAETSSTQYF. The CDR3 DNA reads TGTGCCAGCAGCTTAGCGGAGACTAGCTCTACGCAGTATTTT. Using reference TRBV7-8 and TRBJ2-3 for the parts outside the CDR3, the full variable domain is GAGVSQSPRYKVAKRGQDVALRCDPISGHVSLFWYQQALGQGPEFLTYFQNEAQLDKSGLPSDRFFAERPEGSVSTLKIQRTQQEDSAVYLCASSLAETSSTQYFGPGTRLTVL.